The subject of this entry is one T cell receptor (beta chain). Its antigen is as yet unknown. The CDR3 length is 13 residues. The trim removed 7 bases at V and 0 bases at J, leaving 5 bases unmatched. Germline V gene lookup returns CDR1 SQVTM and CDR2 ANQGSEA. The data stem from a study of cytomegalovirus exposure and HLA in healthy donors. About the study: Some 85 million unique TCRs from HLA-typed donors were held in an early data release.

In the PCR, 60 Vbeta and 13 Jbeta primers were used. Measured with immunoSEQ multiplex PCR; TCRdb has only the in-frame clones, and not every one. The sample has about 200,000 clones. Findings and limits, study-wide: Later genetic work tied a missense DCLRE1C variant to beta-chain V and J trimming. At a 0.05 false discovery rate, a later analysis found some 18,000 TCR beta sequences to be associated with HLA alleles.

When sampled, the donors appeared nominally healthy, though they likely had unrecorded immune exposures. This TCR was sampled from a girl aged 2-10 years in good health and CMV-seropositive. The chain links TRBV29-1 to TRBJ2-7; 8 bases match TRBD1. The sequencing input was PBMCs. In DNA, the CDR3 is TGCAGCGGGACCGGGACAGGCTCCTACGAGCAGTACTTC. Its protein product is CSGTGTGSYEQYF.